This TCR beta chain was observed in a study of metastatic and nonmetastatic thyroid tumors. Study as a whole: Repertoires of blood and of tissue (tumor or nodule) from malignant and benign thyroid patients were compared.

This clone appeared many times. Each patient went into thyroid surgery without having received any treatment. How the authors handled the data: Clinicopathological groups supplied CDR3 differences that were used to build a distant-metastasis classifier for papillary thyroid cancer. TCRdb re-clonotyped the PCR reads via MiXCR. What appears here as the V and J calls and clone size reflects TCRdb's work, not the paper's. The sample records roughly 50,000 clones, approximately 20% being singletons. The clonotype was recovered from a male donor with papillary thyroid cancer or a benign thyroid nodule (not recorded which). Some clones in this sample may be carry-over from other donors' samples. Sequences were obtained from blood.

The CDR3 spells CATSGRNSPLHF. The CDR3 region has the DNA TGTGCCACCAGCGGCCGTAATTCACCCCTCCACTTT. V is TRBV15 and J is TRBJ1-6, with no clear D. Germline values: CDR1 LNHNV, CDR2 YYDKDF (reference sequence). V was clipped by 5 bases and J by 6 bases, with 5 bases between them. The CDR3 length is 12 residues.